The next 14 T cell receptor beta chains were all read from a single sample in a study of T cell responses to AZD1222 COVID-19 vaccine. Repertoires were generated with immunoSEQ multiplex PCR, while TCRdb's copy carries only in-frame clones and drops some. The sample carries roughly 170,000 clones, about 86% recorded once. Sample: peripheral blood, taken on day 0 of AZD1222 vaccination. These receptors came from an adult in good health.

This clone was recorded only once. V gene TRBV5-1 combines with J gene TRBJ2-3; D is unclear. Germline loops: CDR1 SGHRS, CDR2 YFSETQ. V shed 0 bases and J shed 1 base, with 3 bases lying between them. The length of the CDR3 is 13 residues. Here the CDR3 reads CASSLGGTDTQYF. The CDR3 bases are TGCGCCAGCAGCTTGGGGGGCACAGATACGCAGTATTTT.

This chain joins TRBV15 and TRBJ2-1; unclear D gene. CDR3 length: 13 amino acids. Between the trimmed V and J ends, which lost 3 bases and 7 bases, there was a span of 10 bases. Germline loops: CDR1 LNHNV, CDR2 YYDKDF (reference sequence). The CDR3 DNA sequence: TGTGCCACCAGCAGGGGCCCCGAGAATGAGCAGTTCTTC. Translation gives CATSRGPENEQFF.

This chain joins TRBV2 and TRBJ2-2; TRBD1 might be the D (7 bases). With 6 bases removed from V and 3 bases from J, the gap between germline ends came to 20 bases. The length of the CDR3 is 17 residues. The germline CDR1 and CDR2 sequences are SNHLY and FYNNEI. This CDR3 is CASRDRDASVDTGELFF. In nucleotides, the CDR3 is TGTGCCAGCAGAGACAGGGACGCTAGCGTGGACACCGGGGAGCTGTTTTTT.

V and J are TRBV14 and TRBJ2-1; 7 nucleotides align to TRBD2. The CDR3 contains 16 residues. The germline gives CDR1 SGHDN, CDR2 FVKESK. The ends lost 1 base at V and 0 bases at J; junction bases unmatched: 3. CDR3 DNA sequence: TGTGCCAGCAGCCAAGTTGGCGGGAGCTCCTACAATGAGCAGTTCTTC. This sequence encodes CASSQVGGSSYNEQFF.

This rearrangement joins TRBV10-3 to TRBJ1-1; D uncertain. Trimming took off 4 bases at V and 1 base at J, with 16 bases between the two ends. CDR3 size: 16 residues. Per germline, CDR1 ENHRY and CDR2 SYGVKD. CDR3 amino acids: CAISGYQGATNTEAFF. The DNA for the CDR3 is TGTGCCATCAGTGGTTATCAAGGTGCCACGAACACTGAAGCTTTCTTT.

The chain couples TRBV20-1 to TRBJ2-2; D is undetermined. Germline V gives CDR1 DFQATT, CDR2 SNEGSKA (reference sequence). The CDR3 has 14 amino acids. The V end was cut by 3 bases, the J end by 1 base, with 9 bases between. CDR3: CSASTQQNTGELFF. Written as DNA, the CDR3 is TGCAGTGCTAGTACGCAACAGAACACCGGGGAGCTGTTTTTT.

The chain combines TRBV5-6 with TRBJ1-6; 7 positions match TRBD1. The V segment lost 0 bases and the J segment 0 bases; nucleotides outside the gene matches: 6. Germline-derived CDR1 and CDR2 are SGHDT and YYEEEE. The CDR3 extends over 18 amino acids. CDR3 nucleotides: TGTGCCAGCAGCTTGGGTTTGACAGGGAGCTCCTATAATTCACCCCTCCACTTT. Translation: CASSLGLTGSSYNSPLHF.

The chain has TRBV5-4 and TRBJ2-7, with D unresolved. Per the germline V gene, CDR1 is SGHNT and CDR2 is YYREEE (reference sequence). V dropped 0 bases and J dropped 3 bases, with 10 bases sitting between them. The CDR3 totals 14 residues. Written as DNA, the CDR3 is TGTGCCAGCAGCTTGGTTCTGGGCCACTACGAGCAGTACTTC. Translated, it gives CASSLVLGHYEQYF. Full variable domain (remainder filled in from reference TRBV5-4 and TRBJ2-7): ETGVTQSPTHLIKTRGQQVTLRCSSQSGHNTVSWYQQALGQGPQFIFQYYREEENGRGNFPPRFSGLQFPNYSSELNVNALELDDSALYLCASSLVLGHYEQYFGPGTRLTVT.

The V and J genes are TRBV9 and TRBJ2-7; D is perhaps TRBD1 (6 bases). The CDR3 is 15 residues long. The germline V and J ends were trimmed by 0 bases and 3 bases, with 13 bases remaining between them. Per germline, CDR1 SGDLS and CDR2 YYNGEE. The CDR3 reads CASSVGDTSLYEQYF. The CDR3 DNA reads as TGTGCCAGCAGCGTAGGGGACACCTCCCTCTACGAGCAGTACTTC.

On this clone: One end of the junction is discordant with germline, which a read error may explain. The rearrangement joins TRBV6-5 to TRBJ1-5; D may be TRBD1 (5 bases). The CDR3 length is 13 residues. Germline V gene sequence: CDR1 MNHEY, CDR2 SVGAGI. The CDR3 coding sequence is TGTGCCAGCAGTTACACCGGGACCTTGCCTTGGGATTTT. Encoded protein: CASSYTGTLPWDF.

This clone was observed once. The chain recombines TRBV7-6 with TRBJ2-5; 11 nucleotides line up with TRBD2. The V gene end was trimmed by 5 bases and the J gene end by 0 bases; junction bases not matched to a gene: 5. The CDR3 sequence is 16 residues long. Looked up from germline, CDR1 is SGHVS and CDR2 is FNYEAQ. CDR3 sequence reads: CASSTRLAGHQETQYF. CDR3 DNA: TGTGCCAGCAGCACCCGACTAGCGGGACACCAAGAGACCCAGTACTTC.

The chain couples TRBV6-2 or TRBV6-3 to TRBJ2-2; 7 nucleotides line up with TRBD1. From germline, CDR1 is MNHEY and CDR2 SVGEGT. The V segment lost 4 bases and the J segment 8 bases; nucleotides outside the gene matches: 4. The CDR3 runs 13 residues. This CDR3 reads CASSSHRGGELFF. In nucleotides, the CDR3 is TGTGCCAGCAGTTCACACAGGGGTGGGGAGCTGTTTTTT.

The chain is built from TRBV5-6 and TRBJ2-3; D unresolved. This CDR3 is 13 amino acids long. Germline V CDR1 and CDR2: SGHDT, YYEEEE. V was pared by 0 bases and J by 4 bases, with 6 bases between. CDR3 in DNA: TGTGCCAGCAGCTTGGCCAGGTCAGATACGCAGTATTTT. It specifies CASSLARSDTQYF.

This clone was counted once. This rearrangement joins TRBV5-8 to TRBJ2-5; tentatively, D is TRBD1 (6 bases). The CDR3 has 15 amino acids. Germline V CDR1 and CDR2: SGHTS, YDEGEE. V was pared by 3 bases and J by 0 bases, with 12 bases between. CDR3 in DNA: TGTGCCAGCAGCTGGGGGAACAGGGACCAAGAGACCCAGTACTTC. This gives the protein CASSWGNRDQETQYF.